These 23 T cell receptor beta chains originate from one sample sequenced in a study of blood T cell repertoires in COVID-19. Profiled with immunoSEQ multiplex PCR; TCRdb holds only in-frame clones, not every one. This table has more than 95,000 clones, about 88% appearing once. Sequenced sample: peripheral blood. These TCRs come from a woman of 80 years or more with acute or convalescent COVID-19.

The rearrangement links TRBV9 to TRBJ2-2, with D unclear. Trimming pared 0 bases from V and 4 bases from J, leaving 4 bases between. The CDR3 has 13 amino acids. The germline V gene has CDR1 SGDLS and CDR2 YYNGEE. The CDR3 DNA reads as TGTGCCAGCAGCGTAGCAGGCACCGGGGAGCTGTTTTTT. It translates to CASSVAGTGELFF.

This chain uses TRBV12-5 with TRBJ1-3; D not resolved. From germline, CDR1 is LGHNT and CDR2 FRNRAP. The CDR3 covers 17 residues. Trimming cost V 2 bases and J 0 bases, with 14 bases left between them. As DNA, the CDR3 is TGTGCTAGTGGTTTGACTGCTAATCGGGGCTCTGGAAACACCATATATTTT. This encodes CASGLTANRGSGNTIYF.

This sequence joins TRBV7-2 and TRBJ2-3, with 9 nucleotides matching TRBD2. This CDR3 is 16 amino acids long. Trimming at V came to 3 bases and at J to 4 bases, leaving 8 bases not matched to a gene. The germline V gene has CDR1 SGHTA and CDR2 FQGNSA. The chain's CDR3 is CASSFSSGSASDTQYF. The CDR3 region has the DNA TGTGCCAGCAGCTTTAGTAGCGGGAGCGCATCAGATACGCAGTATTTT.

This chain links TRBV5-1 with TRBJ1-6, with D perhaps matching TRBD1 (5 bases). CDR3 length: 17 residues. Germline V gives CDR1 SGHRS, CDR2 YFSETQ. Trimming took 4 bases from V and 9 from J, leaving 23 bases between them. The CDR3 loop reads CASSPTTVNQDGSPLHF. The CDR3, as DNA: TGCGCCAGCAGCCCAACGACAGTGAACCAAGATGGTTCACCCCTCCACTTT.

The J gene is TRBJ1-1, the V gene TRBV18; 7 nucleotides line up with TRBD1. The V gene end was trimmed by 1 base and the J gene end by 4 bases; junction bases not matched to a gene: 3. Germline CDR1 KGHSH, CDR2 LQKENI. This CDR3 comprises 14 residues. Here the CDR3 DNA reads TGTGCCAGCTCACCACACAGGGGAATCACTGAAGCTTTCTTT. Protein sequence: CASSPHRGITEAFF.

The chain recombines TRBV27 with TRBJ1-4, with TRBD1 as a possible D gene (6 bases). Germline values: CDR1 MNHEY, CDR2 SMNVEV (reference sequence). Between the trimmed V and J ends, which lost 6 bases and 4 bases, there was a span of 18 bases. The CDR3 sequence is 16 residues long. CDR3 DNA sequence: TGTGCCAGCAGACCTTTAACCGGGACAAGTAATGAAAAACTGTTTTTT. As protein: CASRPLTGTSNEKLFF.

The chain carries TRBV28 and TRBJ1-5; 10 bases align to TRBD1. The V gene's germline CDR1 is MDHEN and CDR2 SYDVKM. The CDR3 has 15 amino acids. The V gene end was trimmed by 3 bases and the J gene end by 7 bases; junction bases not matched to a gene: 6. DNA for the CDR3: TGTGCCAGCAGTTTTTCCGGGACAGGGGTCCAGCCCCAGCATTTT. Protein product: CASSFSGTGVQPQHF.

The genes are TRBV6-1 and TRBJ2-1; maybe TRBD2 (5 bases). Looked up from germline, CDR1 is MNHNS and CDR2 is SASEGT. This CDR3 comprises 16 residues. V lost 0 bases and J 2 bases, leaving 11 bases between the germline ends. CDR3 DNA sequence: TGTGCCAGCAGTGAAGCTTGGACTGATACCTACAATGAGCAGTTCTTC. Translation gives CASSEAWTDTYNEQFF.

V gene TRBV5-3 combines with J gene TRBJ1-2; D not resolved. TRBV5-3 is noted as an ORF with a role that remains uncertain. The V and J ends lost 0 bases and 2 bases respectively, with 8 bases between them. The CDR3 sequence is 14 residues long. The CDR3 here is CARSLAGENYGYTF. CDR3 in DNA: TGTGCCAGAAGCTTGGCCGGGGAGAACTATGGCTACACCTTC.

CDR3 nucleotides: TGTGCCACCAGCCCAGGTTCACAGGGGGCGAAGACCCAGTACTTC. This encodes CATSPGSQGAKTQYF. V and J are TRBV15 and TRBJ2-5, with 9 bases fitting TRBD1. CDR3 size: 15 residues. The trim removed 5 bases at V and 6 bases at J, leaving 10 bases unmatched. CDR1 is LNHNV and CDR2 is YYDKDF in the germline V gene (reference sequence).

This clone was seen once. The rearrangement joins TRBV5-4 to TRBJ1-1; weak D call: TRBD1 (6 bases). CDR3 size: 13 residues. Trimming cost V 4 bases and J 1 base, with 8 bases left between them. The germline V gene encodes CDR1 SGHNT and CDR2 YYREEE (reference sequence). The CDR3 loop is CASSRDTNTEAFF. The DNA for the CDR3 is TGTGCCAGCAGCAGGGACACGAACACTGAAGCTTTCTTT.

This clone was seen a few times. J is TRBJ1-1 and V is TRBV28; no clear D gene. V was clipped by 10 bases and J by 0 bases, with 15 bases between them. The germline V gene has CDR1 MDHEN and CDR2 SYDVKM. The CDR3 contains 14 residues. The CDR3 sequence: CATSEAPMNTEAFF. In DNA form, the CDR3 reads TGTGCCACCTCCGAAGCGCCCATGAACACTGAAGCTTTCTTT.

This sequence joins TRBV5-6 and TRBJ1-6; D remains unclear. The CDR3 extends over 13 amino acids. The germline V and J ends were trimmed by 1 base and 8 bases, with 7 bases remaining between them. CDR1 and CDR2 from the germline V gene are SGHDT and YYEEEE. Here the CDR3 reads CASSLSIDSPLHF. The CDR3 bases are TGTGCCAGCAGCTTGTCTATTGATTCACCCCTCCACTTT.

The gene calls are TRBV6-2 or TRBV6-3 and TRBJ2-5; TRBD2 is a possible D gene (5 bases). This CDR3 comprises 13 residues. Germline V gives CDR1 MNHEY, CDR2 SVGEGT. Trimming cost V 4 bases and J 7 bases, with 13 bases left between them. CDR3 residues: CASSLTRPGTQYF. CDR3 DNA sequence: TGTGCCAGCAGTTTAACTAGACCCGGGACCCAGTACTTC.

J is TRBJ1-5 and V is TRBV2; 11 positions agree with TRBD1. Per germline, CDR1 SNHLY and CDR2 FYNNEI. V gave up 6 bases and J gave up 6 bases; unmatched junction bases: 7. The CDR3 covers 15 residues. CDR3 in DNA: TGTGCCAGCAGCATGGACAGGGGGCAGGGTCAGCCCCAGCATTTT. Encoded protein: CASSMDRGQGQPQHF.

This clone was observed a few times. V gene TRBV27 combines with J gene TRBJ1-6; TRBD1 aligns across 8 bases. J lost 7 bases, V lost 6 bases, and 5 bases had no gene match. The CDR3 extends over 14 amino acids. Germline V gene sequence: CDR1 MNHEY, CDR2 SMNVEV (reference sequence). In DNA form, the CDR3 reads TGTGCCAGCAGGGGGACAGGCCCAAATTCACCCCTCCACTTT. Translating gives CASRGTGPNSPLHF.

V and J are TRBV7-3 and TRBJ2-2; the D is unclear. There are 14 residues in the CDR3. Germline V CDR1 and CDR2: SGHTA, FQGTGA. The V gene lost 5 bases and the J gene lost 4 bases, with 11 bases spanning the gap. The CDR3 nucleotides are TGTGCCAGCAGCCGCACGGAGTCCACCGGGGAGCTGTTTTTT. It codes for CASSRTESTGELFF.

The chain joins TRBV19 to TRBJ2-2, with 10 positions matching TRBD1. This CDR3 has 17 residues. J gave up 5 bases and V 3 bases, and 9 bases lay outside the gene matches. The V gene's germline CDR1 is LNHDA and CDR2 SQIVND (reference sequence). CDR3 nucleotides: TGTGCCAGTAGTATCGGTTGGGGACAGGGGTTGACCGGGGAGCTGTTTTTT. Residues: CASSIGWGQGLTGELFF.

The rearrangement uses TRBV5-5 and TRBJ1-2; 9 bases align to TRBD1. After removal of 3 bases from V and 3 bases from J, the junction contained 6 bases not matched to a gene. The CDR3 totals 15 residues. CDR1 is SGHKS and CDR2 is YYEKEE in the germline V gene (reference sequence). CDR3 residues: CASSWGTGRDYGYTF. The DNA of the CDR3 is TGTGCCAGCAGCTGGGGGACAGGGAGGGACTATGGCTACACCTTC.

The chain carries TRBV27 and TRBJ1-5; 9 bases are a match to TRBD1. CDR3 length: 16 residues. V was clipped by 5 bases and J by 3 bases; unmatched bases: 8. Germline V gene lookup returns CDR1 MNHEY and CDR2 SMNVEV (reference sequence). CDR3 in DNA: TGTGCCAGCAGTCTCACCGGGACAGGGAACAATCAGCCCCAGCATTTT. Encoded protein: CASSLTGTGNNQPQHF.

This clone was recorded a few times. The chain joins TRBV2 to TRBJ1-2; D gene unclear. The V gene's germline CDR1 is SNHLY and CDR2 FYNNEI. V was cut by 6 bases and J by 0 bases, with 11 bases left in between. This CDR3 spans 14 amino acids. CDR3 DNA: TGTGCCAGCAGCTACAGTGCAGCTAACTATGGCTACACCTTC. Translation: CASSYSAANYGYTF.

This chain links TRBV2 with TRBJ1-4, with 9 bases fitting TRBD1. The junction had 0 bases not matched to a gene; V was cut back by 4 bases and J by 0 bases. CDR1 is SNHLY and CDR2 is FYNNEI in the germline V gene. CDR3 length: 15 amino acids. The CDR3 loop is CASSGQGATNEKLFF. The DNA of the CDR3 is TGTGCCAGCAGTGGACAGGGGGCAACTAATGAAAAACTGTTTTTT.

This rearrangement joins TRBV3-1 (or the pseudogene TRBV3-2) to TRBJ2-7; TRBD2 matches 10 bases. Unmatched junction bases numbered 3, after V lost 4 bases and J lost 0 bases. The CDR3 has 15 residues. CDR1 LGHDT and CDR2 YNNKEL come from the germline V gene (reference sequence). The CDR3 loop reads CASSLSGRSSYEQYF. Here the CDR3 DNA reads TGTGCCAGCAGCCTTAGCGGGAGGAGCTCCTACGAGCAGTACTTC.